The rows below give T cell receptor beta chains drawn from one sample of a study of blood T cell repertoires in COVID-19. Clones were sequenced by immunoSEQ multiplex PCR, and TCRdb holds only the in-frame ones, with some missing. This table has 150,000 or so clones, 75% to 90% appearing once. The sequencing input was peripheral blood. The receptors were sampled from a man between 60 and 70 years old with COVID-19, enrolled during active disease. Both conserved end residues are part of each CDR3. A D gene is named only where the DNA matches it firmly. Rows give clone size only sometimes, using once, few, many, or a class for an expanded clone.

V	J	size	D	DNA	CDR3
TRBV18	TRBJ1-1	NA	TRBD1	TGTGCCAGCTCACCAACCGGACAGGTTCAGGACACTGAAGCTTTCTTT	CASSPTGQVQDTEAFF
TRBV28	TRBJ1-1	NA	NA	TGTGCCAGCATGGCAGGCACTGAAGCTTTCTTT	CASMAGTEAFF
TRBV5-1	TRBJ2-7	NA	NA	TGCGCCAGCAGCCTGGACGCGGAAGGGCAGTACTTC	CASSLDAEGQYF
TRBV7-2	TRBJ1-6	NA	NA	TGTGCCAGCAGCTTAGTCGCCTGGAGGGAGAATTCACCCCTCCACTTT	CASSLVAWRENSPLHF
TRBV7-8	TRBJ1-2	NA	NA	TGTGCCAGCAGCTCCCCCCCTGGGAGGGCCCGAGACTATGGCTACACCTTC	CASSSPPGRARDYGYTF
TRBV19	TRBJ2-3	NA	TRBD2	TGTGCCAGTACCCTACTAGCGGGGGTCACAGATACGCAGTATTTT	CASTLLAGVTDTQYF
TRBV30	TRBJ2-7	NA	TRBD1	TGTGCCTGGAGCGCACAGACAGGGGGCGCCGGTCAATTC	CAWSAQTGGAGQF
TRBV15	TRBJ2-3	once	NA	TGTGCCACCAGCAGTCTGTCTAGGTACACAGATACGCAGTATTTT	CATSSLSRYTDTQYF
TRBV7-9	TRBJ2-7	NA	TRBD2	TGTGCCAGCAGCTTAGCGCTAGCGGGGGGGCGGAGGGAGCAGTACTTC	CASSLALAGGRREQYF
TRBV5-1	TRBJ2-3	NA	TRBD2	TGCGCCAGCAGCTTGGCGGGACTAGCGGGGAGCACAGATACGCAGTATTTT	CASSLAGLAGSTDTQYF
TRBV19	TRBJ1-1	NA	TRBD1	TGTGCCAGTAGTAAGGACAGGGTGAACACTGAAGCTTTCTTT	CASSKDRVNTEAFF
TRBV11-3	TRBJ2-1	NA	TRBD2	TGTGCCAGCAGCTTAGAGAGCGGGGGGGCCTTAAATGAGCAGTTCTTC	CASSLESGGALNEQFF
TRBV5-1	TRBJ1-3	NA	TRBD1	TGCGCCAGCAGCCCTGGGACAGGGGTTGGAAACACCATATATTTT	CASSPGTGVGNTIYF
TRBV30	TRBJ2-7	NA	NA	TGTGCCTGGGTCCCGACATCTACGGACGAGCAGTACTTC	CAWVPTSTDEQYF
TRBV24-1	TRBJ2-1	NA	NA	TGTGCCACCAGTGATAGCAGGGTGGGAAACTACAATGAGCAGTTCTTC	CATSDSRVGNYNEQFF
TRBV5-4	TRBJ1-1	NA	TRBD1	TGTGCCAGCAGCAGGGACAGGGCCCACCTTATGAACACTGAAGCTTTCTTT	CASSRDRAHLMNTEAFF
TRBV30	TRBJ1-4	NA	NA	TGTGCCTGGGCCCCCTTGAGCTCAACTAATGAAAAACTGTTTTTT	CAWAPLSSTNEKLFF
TRBV7-3	TRBJ1-1	once	NA	TGTGCCAGCAGCTTAGACTGGTCGCGGAACACTGAAGCTTTCTTT	CASSLDWSRNTEAFF
TRBV7-3	TRBJ1-2	once	NA	TGTGCCAGCAGCTTAGGGGGGGGAAACCCCTACACCTTC	CASSLGGGNPYTF
TRBV7-6	TRBJ2-2	NA	TRBD1	TGTGCCAGCAGCTTAGGGACAGGGATGGCCGGGGAGCTGTTTTTT	CASSLGTGMAGELFF
TRBV29-1	TRBJ2-5	NA	TRBD1	TGCAGCGTGGCGACAGGGAGTTCAGAGACCCAGTACTTC	CSVATGSSETQYF
TRBV5-5	TRBJ1-1	NA	TRBD1	TGTGCCAGCAGCGATGGACGAGGGGGCGTGAACACTGAAGCTTTCTTT	CASSDGRGGVNTEAFF
TRBV4-3	TRBJ1-5	NA	NA	TGCGCCAGCAGCCAAGAATGGCAGGGCGGACAGCCCCAGCATTTT	CASSQEWQGGQPQHF
TRBV19	TRBJ2-3	NA	TRBD1	TGTGCCAGTAGCCTGGACAGGACTCAAGACTCGTATTTT	CASSLDRTQDSYF
TRBV5-8	TRBJ2-7	NA	NA	TGTGCCAGCAGCTCCGGCGAGCAGTACTTC	CASSSGEQYF
TRBV6-6	TRBJ1-6	NA	TRBD1	TGTGCCAGCAGCATGGGACAGGGGTCAGCTTCACCCCTCCACTTT	CASSMGQGSASPLHF
TRBV27	TRBJ1-1	NA	NA	TGTGCCAGCAGGGTCGGGGGGGCGAACACTGAAGCTTTCTTT	CASRVGGANTEAFF
TRBV20-1	TRBJ2-5	NA	NA	TGCAGTGCTAGTGTGGGCCAGGAGACCCAGTACTTC	CSASVGQETQYF
TRBV5-4	TRBJ2-5	NA	TRBD2	TGTGCCAGCAGCTTGTCTAGCGGGGGGGGAGAGACCCAGTACTTC	CASSLSSGGGETQYF
TRBV19	TRBJ2-2	once	NA	TGTGCCAGTACCAGGAACACCGGGGAGCTGTTTTTT	CASTRNTGELFF
TRBV19	TRBJ1-5	NA	NA	TGTGCCAGTAGTCCTTTAATCGGGAATCAGCCCCAGCATTTT	CASSPLIGNQPQHF
TRBV2	TRBJ2-2	NA	TRBD2	TGTGCCAGCAAAGGAGGTAGCGGGGGGGCCGGGGAGCTGTTTTTT	CASKGGSGGAGELFF
TRBV30	TRBJ2-7	NA	TRBD2	TGTGCCTGGAGTCCCTCTAGCGGGGGGGCCTACGAGCAGTACTTC	CAWSPSSGGAYEQYF
TRBV2	TRBJ1-2	NA	TRBD1	TGTGCCAGCAGTTTGTCGACAGGGGACTATGGCTACACCTTC	CASSLSTGDYGYTF